This T cell receptor beta chain was sequenced during a study of blood T cell repertoires in COVID-19. For the study at large: Acute and convalescent COVID-19 specimens originated in the United States, Italy and Spain. In each case, the material was cDNA or gDNA derived from T cells, B-cell-depleted T cells, or PBMCs.

Per the study methods: Reference gene primer amplification yielded estimated nucleated cell counts. Repertoires were generated with immunoSEQ multiplex PCR, while TCRdb's copy carries only in-frame clones and drops some. V and J calls and clone size are as listed in that table; D and trimming were resolved from the DNA. The table records roughly 200,000 clones, 80% of them present only once. Germline V lookup: CDR1 SEHNR, CDR2 FQNEAQ (reference sequence). V was clipped by 0 bases and J by 5 bases, with 10 bases between them. The CDR3 runs 14 residues. Sequenced material: peripheral blood. The sequence came from an older woman with acute or convalescent COVID-19. J is TRBJ1-1 and V is TRBV7-9, with TRBD1 as a possible D gene (6 bases). CDR3 bases: TGTGCCAGCAGCTTAGCGGGAAGGGGGACTGAAGCTTTCTTT. It specifies CASSLAGRGTEAFF.